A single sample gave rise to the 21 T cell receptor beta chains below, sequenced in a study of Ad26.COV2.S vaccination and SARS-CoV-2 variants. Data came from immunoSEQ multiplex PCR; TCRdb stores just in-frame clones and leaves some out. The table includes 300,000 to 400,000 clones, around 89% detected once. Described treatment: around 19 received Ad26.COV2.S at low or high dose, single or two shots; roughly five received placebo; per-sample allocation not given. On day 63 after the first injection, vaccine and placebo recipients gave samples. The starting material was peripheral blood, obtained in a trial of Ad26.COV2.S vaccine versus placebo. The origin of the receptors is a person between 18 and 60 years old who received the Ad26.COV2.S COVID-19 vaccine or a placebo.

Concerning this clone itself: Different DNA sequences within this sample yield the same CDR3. In DNA form, the CDR3 reads TGTGCCAGCTCACCAGAGTCAGGGGAGACCCAGTACTTC. Protein: CASSPESGETQYF. This rearrangement joins TRBV18 to TRBJ2-5, with a weak D call TRBD1 (5 bases). CDR1 and CDR2 (germline): KGHSH, LQKENI. V shed 2 bases and J shed 5 bases, with 9 bases lying between them. The CDR3 spans 13 residues.

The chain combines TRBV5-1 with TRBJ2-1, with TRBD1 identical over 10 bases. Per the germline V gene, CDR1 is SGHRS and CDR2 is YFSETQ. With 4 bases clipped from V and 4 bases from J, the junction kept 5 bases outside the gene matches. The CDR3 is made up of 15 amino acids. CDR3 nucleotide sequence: TGCGCCAGCAGCGCGGGACAGGGGATATACAATGAGCAGTTCTTC. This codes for CASSAGQGIYNEQFF.

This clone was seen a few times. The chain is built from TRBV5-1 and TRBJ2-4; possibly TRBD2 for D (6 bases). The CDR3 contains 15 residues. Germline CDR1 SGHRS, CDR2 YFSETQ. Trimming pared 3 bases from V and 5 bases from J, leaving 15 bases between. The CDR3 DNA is TGCGCCAGCAGCTACGGGGGATCTGGGCAAAACATTCAGTACTTC. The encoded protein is CASSYGGSGQNIQYF.

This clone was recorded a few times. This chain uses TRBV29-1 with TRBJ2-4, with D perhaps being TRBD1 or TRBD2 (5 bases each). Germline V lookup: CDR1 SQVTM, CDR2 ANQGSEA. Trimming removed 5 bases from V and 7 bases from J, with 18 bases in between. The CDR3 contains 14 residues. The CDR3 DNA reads TGCAGCGTTTCAGGGTTGTTTGGGGGTAACATTCAGTACTTC. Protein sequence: CSVSGLFGGNIQYF.

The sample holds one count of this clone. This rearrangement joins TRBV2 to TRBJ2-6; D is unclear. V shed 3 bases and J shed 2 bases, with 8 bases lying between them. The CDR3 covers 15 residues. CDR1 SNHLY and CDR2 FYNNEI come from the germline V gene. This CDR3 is CASSESWAGANVLTF. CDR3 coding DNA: TGTGCCAGCAGTGAGTCGTGGGCTGGGGCCAACGTCCTGACTTTC.

DNA for the CDR3: TGTGCCACCAGCACGCGAGAGTCTAATGAAAAACTGTTTTTT. It yields the protein CATSTRESNEKLFF. This chain uses TRBV15 with TRBJ1-4, with no clear D. Germline loops: CDR1 LNHNV, CDR2 YYDKDF (reference sequence). The ends were cut back, 4 bases at V and 3 bases at J, with 9 bases in the middle. The CDR3 extends over 14 amino acids.

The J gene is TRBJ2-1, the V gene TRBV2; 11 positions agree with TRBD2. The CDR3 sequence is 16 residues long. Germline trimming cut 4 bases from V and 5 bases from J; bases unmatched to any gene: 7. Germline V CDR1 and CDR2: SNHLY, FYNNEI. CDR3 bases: TGTGCCAGCAGTGGGGCTAGCGGGAGGAGGGACAATGAGCAGTTCTTC. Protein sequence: CASSGASGRRDNEQFF.

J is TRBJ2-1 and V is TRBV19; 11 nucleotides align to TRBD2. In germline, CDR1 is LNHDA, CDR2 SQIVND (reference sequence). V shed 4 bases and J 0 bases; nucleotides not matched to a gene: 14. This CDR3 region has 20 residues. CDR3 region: CASSTSSGGILLSSYNEQFF. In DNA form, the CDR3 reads TGTGCCAGTAGTACATCTAGCGGGGGGATACTACTCTCCTCCTACAATGAGCAGTTCTTC.

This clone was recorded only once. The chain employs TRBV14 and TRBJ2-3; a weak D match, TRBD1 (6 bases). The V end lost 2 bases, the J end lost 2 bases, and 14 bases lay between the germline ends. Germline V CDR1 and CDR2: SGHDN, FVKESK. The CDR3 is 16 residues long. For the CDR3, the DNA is TGTGCCAGCAGCCAATGGCAACAGGGATACACAGATACGCAGTATTTT. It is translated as CASSQWQQGYTDTQYF.

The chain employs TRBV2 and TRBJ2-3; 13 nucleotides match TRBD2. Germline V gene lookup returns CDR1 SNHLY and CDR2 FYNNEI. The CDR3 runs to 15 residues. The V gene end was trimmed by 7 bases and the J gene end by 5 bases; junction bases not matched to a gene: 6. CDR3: CASTRLAGGLDTQYF. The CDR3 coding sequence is TGTGCCAGCACTAGACTAGCGGGAGGCCTAGATACGCAGTATTTT. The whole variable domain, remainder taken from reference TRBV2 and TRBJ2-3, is EPEVTQTPSHQVTQMGQEVILRCVPISNHLYFYWYRQILGQKVEFLVSFYNNEISEKSEIFDDQFSVERPDGSNFTLKIRSTKLEDSAMYFCASTRLAGGLDTQYFGPGTRLTVL.

In DNA form, the CDR3 reads TGTGCCAGCAGCTTGGAGGGTTCGCAGGGGCTATACAATGAGCAGTTCTTC. Protein sequence: CASSLEGSQGLYNEQFF. The V and J genes are TRBV5-4 and TRBJ2-1; a possible D gene is TRBD1 (6 bases). Looked up from germline, CDR1 is SGHNT and CDR2 is YYREEE (reference sequence). The CDR3 loop spans 17 amino acids. V was shortened by 0 bases and J by 4 bases, with 17 bases between the two germline ends. Together with reference TRBV5-4 and TRBJ2-1, the CDR3 gives the full variable domain: ETGVTQSPTHLIKTRGQQVTLRCSSQSGHNTVSWYQQALGQGPQFIFQYYREEENGRGNFPPRFSGLQFPNYSSELNVNALELDDSALYLCASSLEGSQGLYNEQFFGPGTRLTVL.

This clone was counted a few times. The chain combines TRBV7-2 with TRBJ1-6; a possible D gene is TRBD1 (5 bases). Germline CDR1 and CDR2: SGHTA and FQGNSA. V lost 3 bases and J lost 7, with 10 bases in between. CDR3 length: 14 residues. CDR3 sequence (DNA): TGTGCCAGCAGCTTTTCCAGGGCAAATTCACCCCTCCACTTT. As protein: CASSFSRANSPLHF. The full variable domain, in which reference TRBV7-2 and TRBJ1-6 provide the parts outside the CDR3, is GAGVSQSPSNKVTEKGKDVELRCDPISGHTALYWYRQSLGQGLEFLIYFQGNSAPDKSGLPSDRFSAERTGGSVSTLTIQRTQQEDSAVYLCASSFSRANSPLHFGNGTRLTVT.

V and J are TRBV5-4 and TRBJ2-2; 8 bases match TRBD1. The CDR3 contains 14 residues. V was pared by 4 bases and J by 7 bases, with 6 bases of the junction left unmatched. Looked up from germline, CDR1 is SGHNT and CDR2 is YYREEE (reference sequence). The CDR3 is CASSLGQGNGELFF. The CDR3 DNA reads TGTGCCAGCAGCCTCGGACAGGGCAACGGGGAGCTGTTTTTT.

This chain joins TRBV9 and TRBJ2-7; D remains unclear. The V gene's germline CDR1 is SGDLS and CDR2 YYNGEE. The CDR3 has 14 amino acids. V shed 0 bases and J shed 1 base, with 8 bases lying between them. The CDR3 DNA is TGTGCCAGCAGCGTAGAACCTGGATCCTACGAGCAGTACTTC. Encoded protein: CASSVEPGSYEQYF.

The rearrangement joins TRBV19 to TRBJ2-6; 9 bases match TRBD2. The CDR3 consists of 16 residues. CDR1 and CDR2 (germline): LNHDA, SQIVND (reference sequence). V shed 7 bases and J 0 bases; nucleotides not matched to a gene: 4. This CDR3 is CASNAGGPSGANVLTF. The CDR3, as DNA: TGTGCCAGTAACGCGGGGGGGCCCTCTGGGGCCAACGTCCTGACTTTC. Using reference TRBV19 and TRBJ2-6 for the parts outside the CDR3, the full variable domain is DGGITQSPKYLFRKEGQNVTLSCEQNLNHDAMYWYRQDPGQGLRLIYYSQIVNDFQKGDIAEGYSVSREKKESFPLTVTSAQKNPTAFYLCASNAGGPSGANVLTFGAGSRLTVL.

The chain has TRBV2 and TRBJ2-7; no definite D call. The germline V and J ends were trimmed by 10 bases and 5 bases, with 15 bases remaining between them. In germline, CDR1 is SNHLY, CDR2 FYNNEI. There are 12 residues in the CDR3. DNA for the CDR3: TGTGCCACCTCGGGCCTTGAGGACGAGCAGTACTTC. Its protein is CATSGLEDEQYF.

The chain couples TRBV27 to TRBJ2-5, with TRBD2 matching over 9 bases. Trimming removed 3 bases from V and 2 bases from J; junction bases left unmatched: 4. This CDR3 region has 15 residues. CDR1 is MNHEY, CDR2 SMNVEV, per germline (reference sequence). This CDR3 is CASSFTSGRQETQYF. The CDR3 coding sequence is TGTGCCAGCAGTTTTACTAGCGGGCGTCAAGAGACCCAGTACTTC.

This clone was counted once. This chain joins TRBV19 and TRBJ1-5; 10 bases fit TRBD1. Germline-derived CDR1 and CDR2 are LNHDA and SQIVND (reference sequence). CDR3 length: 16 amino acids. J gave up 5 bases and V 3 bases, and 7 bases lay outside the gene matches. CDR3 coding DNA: TGTGCCAGTAGTATCCCCGACAGGGGGCCGGATCAGCCCCAGCATTTT. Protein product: CASSIPDRGPDQPQHF. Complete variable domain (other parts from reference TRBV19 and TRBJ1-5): DGGITQSPKYLFRKEGQNVTLSCEQNLNHDAMYWYRQDPGQGLRLIYYSQIVNDFQKGDIAEGYSVSREKKESFPLTVTSAQKNPTAFYLCASSIPDRGPDQPQHFGDGTRLSIL.

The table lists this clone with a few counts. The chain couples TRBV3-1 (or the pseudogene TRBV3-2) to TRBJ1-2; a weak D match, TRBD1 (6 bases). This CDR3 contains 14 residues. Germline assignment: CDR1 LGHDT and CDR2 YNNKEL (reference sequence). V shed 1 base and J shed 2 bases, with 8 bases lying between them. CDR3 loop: CASSQAGGNYGYTF. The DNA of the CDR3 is TGTGCCAGCAGCCAAGCTGGGGGCAACTATGGCTACACCTTC.

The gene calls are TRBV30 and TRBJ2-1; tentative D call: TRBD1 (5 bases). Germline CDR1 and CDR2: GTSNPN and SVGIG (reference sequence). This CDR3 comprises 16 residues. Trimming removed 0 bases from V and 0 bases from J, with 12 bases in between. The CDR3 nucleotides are TGTGCCTGGAGTGTATCACGGACAAGCTCCTACAATGAGCAGTTCTTC. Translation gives CAWSVSRTSSYNEQFF.

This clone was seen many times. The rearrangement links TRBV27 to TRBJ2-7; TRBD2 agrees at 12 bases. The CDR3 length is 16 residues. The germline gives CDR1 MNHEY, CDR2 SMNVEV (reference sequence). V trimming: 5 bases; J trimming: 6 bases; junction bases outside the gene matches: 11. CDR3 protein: CASSPPTSGRVTEQYF. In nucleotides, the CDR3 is TGTGCCAGCAGTCCGCCGACTAGCGGGAGAGTCACCGAGCAGTACTTC.